Listed below are T cell receptor beta chains from one sample, sequenced in a study of T cells in Graves' hyperthyroidism and ophthalmopathy. TCRdb passed the multiplex PCR reads through MiXCR, listing each CDR3 protein once. The sample records around 340,000 distinct CDR3 sequences, around a sixth being singletons. The sequenced sample consisted of blood. The origin of the receptors is a woman aged 40 to 55 with Graves' ophthalmopathy. The CDR3 runs from the conserved cysteine through the conserved F or W. D genes are given only for firm matches. Expanded clones are given a class, and other clones once, few, many or no size at all.

d_call	v_call	j_call	clone_size	cdr3_aa	cdr3_nt
TRBD1	TRBV7-9	TRBJ1-2	many	CASSVQGSGDYGYTF	TGTGCCAGCAGCGTACAGGGGAGTGGAGACTATGGCTACACCTTC
-	TRBV20-1	TRBJ2-7	many	CSARVSGVLYEQYF	TGCAGTGCTAGAGTTAGCGGCGTCCTTTACGAGCAGTACTTC
TRBD1	TRBV7-9	TRBJ2-7	many	CASMGTESYEQYF	TGTGCCAGCATGGGGACAGAATCCTACGAGCAGTACTTC
TRBD1	TRBV5-6	TRBJ1-2	many	CASSGDRELYGYTF	TGTGCCAGCAGCGGGGACAGGGAGCTCTATGGCTACACCTTC
-	TRBV19	TRBJ2-2	many	CASSIPLPVELFF	TGTGCCAGTAGTATCCCCCTACCCGTGGAGCTGTTTTTT
-	TRBV19	TRBJ1-2	many	CASASSNYGYTF	TGTGCCAGTGCCAGCTCTAACTATGGCTACACCTTC
-	TRBV4-2	TRBJ1-3	many	CASSQVRVAGNTIYF	TGTGCCAGCAGCCAAGTAAGGGTCGCTGGAAACACCATATATTTT
TRBD2	TRBV5-6	TRBJ2-5	many	CASSSVGGRAPRETQYF	TGTGCCAGCAGCTCCGTTGGCGGGAGGGCCCCTAGGGAGACCCAGTACTTC
TRBD2	TRBV6-2/TRBV6-3	TRBJ2-2	many	CASIKNPTGEGRAGELFF	TGTGCCAGCATAAAGAATCCCACGGGCGAGGGGAGGGCCGGGGAGCTGTTTTTT
-	TRBV28	TRBJ1-2	-	CASSSSLWGYTF	TGTGCCAGCAGTTCAAGTCTATGGGGCTACACCTTC
-	TRBV12-3/TRBV12-4	TRBJ1-1	many	CASGRNTEAFF	TGTGCCAGCGGTCGGAACACTGAAGCTTTCTTT
TRBD2	TRBV28	TRBJ2-7	many	CASMEREGSEQYF	TGTGCCAGCATGGAGCGGGAAGGCTCCGAGCAGTACTTC
TRBD1	TRBV5-4	TRBJ1-1	many	CASSLVGTGGLNTEAFF	TGTGCCAGCAGCTTGGTAGGGACAGGGGGTCTGAACACTGAAGCTTTCTTT
TRBD1	TRBV30	TRBJ1-2	-	CAWGGQETNYGYTF	TGTGCCTGGGGGGGACAGGAAACCAACTATGGCTACACCTTC
TRBD1	TRBV29-1	TRBJ1-5	many	CSVATGTGQPQHF	TGCAGCGTTGCCACCGGGACAGGTCAGCCCCAGCATTTT
-	TRBV10-1	TRBJ1-1	many	CASSGGSGGGNTEAFF	TGCGCCAGCAGTGGAGGCTCCGGCGGGGGAAACACTGAAGCTTTCTTT
-	TRBV28	TRBJ2-7	many	CASRDLRDLGSYEQYF	TGTGCCAGCAGAGATCTCCGGGACCTCGGCTCCTACGAGCAGTACTTC
TRBD2	TRBV28	TRBJ2-5	many	CASTPRASGSGETQYF	TGTGCCAGCACCCCACGGGCTAGCGGGAGTGGGGAGACCCAGTACTTC
-	TRBV15	TRBJ2-7	many	CATSRDGRKEQYF	TGTGCCACCAGCAGAGATGGGAGGAAAGAGCAGTACTTC
TRBD1	TRBV3-1	TRBJ2-7	many	CASSLRWTGGYEQYF	TGTGCCAGCAGCCTACGATGGACAGGGGGGTACGAGCAGTACTTC
-	TRBV18	TRBJ1-1	-	CASSPIRGTEAFF	TGTGCCAGCTCACCTATCAGGGGCACTGAAGCTTTCTTT
-	TRBV20-1	TRBJ1-1	many	CSASRARDTEAFF	TGCAGTGCTAGTCGGGCGCGGGACACTGAAGCTTTCTTT
-	TRBV7-9	TRBJ1-6	few	CASSRGWPPLHF	TGTGCCAGCAGCCGGGGGTGGCCACCCCTCCACTTT
-	TRBV27	TRBJ1-1	-	CGSSSEYRTAIEAFF	TGCGGCAGCAGTTCTGAATACAGGACTGCTATTGAAGCTTTCTTT
TRBD1	TRBV13	TRBJ2-7	many	CASSLTETGPYEQYF	TGTGCCAGCAGCTTAACCGAGACAGGGCCCTACGAGCAGTACTTC
TRBD1	TRBV6-5	TRBJ2-7	many	CASSYEVFGQGTYEQYF	TGTGCCAGCAGTTACGAGGTTTTCGGACAGGGCACCTACGAGCAGTACTTC
TRBD2	TRBV28	TRBJ2-7	many	CASSSPLTSGHYSYEQYF	TGTGCCAGCAGTTCCCCCCTCACTAGCGGGCATTACTCCTACGAGCAGTACTTC
-	TRBV3-1	TRBJ2-5	many	CASSQGDFGRETQYF	TGTGCCAGCAGCCAAGGGGACTTCGGTCGGGAGACCCAGTACTTC
TRBD1	TRBV10-2	TRBJ1-1	many	CASRVGTENEAFF	TGCGCCAGCAGGGTCGGGACAGAGAATGAAGCTTTCTTT
-	TRBV15	TRBJ1-2	few	CATSREDRQIDGYIF	TGTGCCACCAGCAGAGAGGATAGGCAGATTGATGGCTACATCTTC
-	TRBV18	TRBJ1-2	many	CASSPYQGNYGYTF	TGTGCCAGCTCACCATATCAGGGCAATTATGGCTACACCTTC
-	TRBV6-5	TRBJ2-2	many	CASSNTDRNTGELFF	TGTGCCAGCAGTAACACTGACAGGAACACCGGGGAGCTGTTTTTT
-	TRBV29-1	TRBJ2-7	-	CSVEGVARESYEQYF	TGCAGCGTTGAGGGGGTCGCCCGGGAATCCTACGAGCAGTACTTC
TRBD1	TRBV12-3/TRBV12-4	TRBJ2-2	many	CASSQGTGGTGELFF	TGTGCCAGCAGTCAAGGGACAGGGGGCACCGGGGAGCTGTTTTTT
TRBD1	TRBV30	TRBJ1-1	many	CAWRDGTAPPAFF	TGTGCCTGGAGAGATGGGACAGCCCCCCCGGCTTTCTTT
-	TRBV29-1	TRBJ1-1	-	CSVYTPGQGAPAFF	TGCAGCGTTTATACCCCGGGACAAGGAGCTCCAGCTTTCTTT
-	TRBV5-5	TRBJ1-1	many	CASSFGTYNTEAFF	TGTGCCAGCAGCTTCGGGACATATAACACTGAAGCTTTCTTT
-	TRBV30	TRBJ2-7	many	CAWAPGIREQYF	TGTGCCTGGGCACCGGGTATACGCGAGCAGTACTTC
-	TRBV6-2/TRBV6-3	TRBJ1-5	many	CASSYSSAVNQPQHF	TGTGCCAGCAGTTACTCGAGTGCGGTTAATCAGCCCCAGCATTTT
-	TRBV6-5	TRBJ2-2	once	CASSSDRRRGELFF	TGTGCCAGCAGTTCCGACAGGCGTCGGGGGGAGCTGTTTTTT
-	TRBV28	TRBJ1-2	many	CASSSGHHGYTF	TGTGCCAGCAGTTCCGGACACCATGGCTACACCTTC
-	TRBV12-3/TRBV12-4	TRBJ2-7	many	CCGALSYEQYF	TGTTGCGGCGCCCTCTCCTACGAGCAGTACTTC
-	TRBV5-1	TRBJ2-7	many	CASSLMGDGSSYEQYF	TGCGCCAGCAGCTTGATGGGGGACGGGAGCTCCTACGAGCAGTACTTC
-	TRBV14	TRBJ2-7	-	CASSAGTHFEQYF	TGTGCCAGCAGCGCCGGGACTCATTTCGAGCAGTACTTC
TRBD2	TRBV28	TRBJ2-5	-	CASSIGRTSGGRGETQYF	TGTGCCAGCAGTATTGGACGGACTAGCGGGGGGAGGGGTGAGACCCAGTACTTC
TRBD2	TRBV11-2	TRBJ2-4	many	CASSFTGGRAKNIQYF	TGTGCCAGCAGCTTCACGGGGGGTAGGGCCAAAAACATTCAGTACTTC
-	TRBV12-3/TRBV12-4	TRBJ2-7	few	CASSSLAHEQYF	TGTGCCAGCAGTTCCCTAGCCCACGAGCAGTACTTC
-	TRBV2	TRBJ2-6	-	CASSDRGVAGANVLTF	TGTGCCAGCAGTGATCGTGGTGTCGCCGGGGCCAACGTCCTGACTTTC
-	TRBV20-1	TRBJ1-5	many	CSARDRQNQPQHF	TGCAGTGCTAGAGATCGACAGAACCAGCCCCAGCATTTT
-	TRBV3-1	TRBJ2-7	-	CASSQVPSSEQYF	TGTGCCAGCAGCCAAGTCCCATCGTCCGAGCAGTACTTC
-	TRBV2	TRBJ2-7	many	CASSDPGTNYEQYF	TGTGCCAGCAGTGATCCTGGGACAAACTACGAGCAGTACTTC
TRBD2	TRBV20-1	TRBJ2-7	-	CSARDMVAGPYEQYF	TGCAGTGCTAGAGATATGGTAGCGGGCCCCTACGAGCAGTACTTC
-	TRBV18	TRBJ1-1	many	CASSPPRVNTEAFF	TGTGCCAGCTCACCACCCCGAGTTAACACTGAAGCTTTCTTT
-	TRBV14	TRBJ2-5	many	CASSLVGGPQETQYF	TGTGCCAGCAGCCTTGTGGGAGGCCCACAAGAGACCCAGTACTTC
TRBD2	TRBV29-1	TRBJ2-5	many	CSVEGTSEYQETQYF	TGCAGCGTTGAAGGGACTAGCGAATACCAAGAGACCCAGTACTTC
-	TRBV24-1	TRBJ2-2	many	CATSDLSGIYGELFF	TGTGCCACCAGTGATTTGTCAGGGATCTACGGGGAGCTGTTTTTT
TRBD1	TRBV6-1	TRBJ1-1	many	CASSPGQRDNTEAFF	TGTGCCAGCAGTCCGGGACAGAGAGATAACACTGAAGCTTTCTTT
-	TRBV20-1	TRBJ2-7	many	CSAPGAAKEQYF	TGCAGTGCTCCCGGGGCGGCAAAGGAGCAGTACTTC
-	TRBV5-6	TRBJ1-2	-	CASSLPGASYGYTF	TGTGCCAGCAGCTTGCCGGGGGCGTCATATGGCTACACCTTC
-	TRBV20-1	TRBJ2-7	many	CSSAGPHSYEQYF	TGCAGTTCAGCAGGGCCCCACTCCTACGAGCAGTACTTC